The subject of this entry is one TCR beta chain. Those who participated ranged in age from roughly 18 to 90 years and resided in 20 to 30 US areas. Each participant's cohort was designated according to participant-reported clinical history. The entry originates in a study of blood T cell repertoires in COVID-19. The wider study: Samples taken during acute and convalescent COVID-19 were collected in the United States, Italy and Spain. PBMCs, B-cell-depleted T cells, or T cells provided the cDNA or gDNA that made up the material.

J lost 4 bases, V lost 6 bases, and 8 bases had no gene match. This CDR3 is built from 15 residues. CDR1 and CDR2 from the germline V gene are LNHDA and SQIVND (reference sequence). The repertoire was sequenced with immunoSEQ multiplex PCR; TCRdb's copy has only in-frame clones and lacks some. The data contain some 200,000 clones, 80% of them singletons. The receptor comes from a woman between 40 and 55 years old with acute COVID-19. The chain employs TRBV19 and TRBJ1-2; 10 bases agree with TRBD1. Sequenced sample: PBMCs or T cells enriched from blood (not recorded which). The CDR3 spells CASSLTGTGVYGYTF. For the CDR3, the DNA is TGTGCCAGTAGCTTAACCGGGACAGGGGTCTATGGCTACACCTTC.